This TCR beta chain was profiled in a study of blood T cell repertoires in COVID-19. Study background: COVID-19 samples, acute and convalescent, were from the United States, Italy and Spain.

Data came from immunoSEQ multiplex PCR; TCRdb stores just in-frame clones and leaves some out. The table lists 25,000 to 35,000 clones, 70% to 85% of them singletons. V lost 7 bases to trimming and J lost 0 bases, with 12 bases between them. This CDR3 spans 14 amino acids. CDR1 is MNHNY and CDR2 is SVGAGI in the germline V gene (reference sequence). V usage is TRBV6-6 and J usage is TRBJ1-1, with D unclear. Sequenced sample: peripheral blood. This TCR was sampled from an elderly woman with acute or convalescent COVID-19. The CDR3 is CASTQSGLNTEAFF. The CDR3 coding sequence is TGTGCCAGCACCCAATCCGGGTTGAACACTGAAGCTTTCTTT.